The next 4 T cell receptor beta chains were all read from a single sample in a study of T cells in Graves' hyperthyroidism and ophthalmopathy. Amplified TCR beta CDR3 regions derived from RNA transcripts. With the HTBI primer set, the TCR CDR3 went through a first round of RT-PCR. MiXCR, run by TCRdb on the multiplex PCR reads, gives a single entry per CDR3 protein. This sample has around 290,000 distinct CDR3 sequences; approximately 17% occur once, and the top ten carry about 50%. The sequenced material came from blood. These receptors were collected from a woman aged 60-70 years with Graves' ophthalmopathy.

This clonotype has a handful of counts. The rearrangement joins TRBV24-1 to TRBJ2-7; 11 bases agree with TRBD1. The V gene end was trimmed by 4 bases and the J gene end by 2 bases; junction bases not matched to a gene: 3. CDR3 size: 15 residues. Germline lookup yields CDR1 KGHDR and CDR2 SFDVKD. The CDR3 is CATSDPGQGAYEQYF. CDR3 coding DNA: TGTGCCACCAGTGACCCGGGACAGGGGGCCTACGAGCAGTACTTC.

This clonotype was counted ten times or more. This chain joins TRBV16 and TRBJ1-1; 10 bases match TRBD1. The CDR3 runs to 15 residues. The V segment lost 2 bases and the J segment 4 bases; nucleotides outside the gene matches: 4. Germline V gene data show CDR1 as KGHSY and CDR2 as FQNENV. The CDR3 sequence is CASSQTRDRGTEAFF. In nucleotides, the CDR3 is TGTGCCAGCAGCCAAACCCGGGACAGGGGCACTGAAGCTTTCTTT.

This clonotype was seen at least ten times. The chain couples TRBV5-1 to TRBJ2-1; maybe TRBD2 (7 bases). Trimming left V 2 bases short and J 5 bases short, with 14 bases between. The CDR3 runs to 15 residues. The germline CDR1 and CDR2 sequences are SGHRS and YFSETQ. This CDR3 is CASSFGGLGNNEQFF. The CDR3 region has the DNA TGCGCCAGCAGCTTCGGGGGGCTAGGGAACAATGAGCAGTTCTTC.

At least ten counts were recorded for this clonotype. In nucleotides, the CDR3 is TGTGCCAGCTCACCCGGACAGGGTGGGAGCTATGGCTACACCTTC. Translated, it gives CASSPGQGGSYGYTF. This chain connects TRBV18 to TRBJ1-2; 8 bases agree with TRBD1. The junction had 7 bases not matched to a gene; V was cut back by 3 bases and J by 4 bases. Germline V gene sequence: CDR1 KGHSH, CDR2 LQKENI. The CDR3 totals 15 residues.